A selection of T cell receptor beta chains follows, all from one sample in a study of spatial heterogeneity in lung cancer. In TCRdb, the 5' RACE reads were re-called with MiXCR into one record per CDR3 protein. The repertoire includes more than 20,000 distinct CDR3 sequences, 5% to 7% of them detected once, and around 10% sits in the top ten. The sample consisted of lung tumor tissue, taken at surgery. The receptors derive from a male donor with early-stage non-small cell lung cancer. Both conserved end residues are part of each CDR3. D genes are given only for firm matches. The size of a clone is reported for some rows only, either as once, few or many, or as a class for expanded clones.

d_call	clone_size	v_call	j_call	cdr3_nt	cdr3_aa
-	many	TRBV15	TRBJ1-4	TGTGCCACCAGCAGGGACAGCGGGAAACTGTTTTTT	CATSRDSGKLFF
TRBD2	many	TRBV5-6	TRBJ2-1	TGTGCCAGCAGCTGGGAGCGGGGCGGGGCCAATGAGCAGTTCTTC	CASSWERGGANEQFF
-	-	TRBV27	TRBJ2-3	TGTGCCAGCCAAGGGGAAGATACGCAGTATTTT	CASQGEDTQYF
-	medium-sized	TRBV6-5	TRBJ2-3	TGTGCCAGCAGTTACCCCCCAGATACGCAGTATTTT	CASSYPPDTQYF
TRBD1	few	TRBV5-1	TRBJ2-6	TGCGCCAGCAGCGACGGACAGGGCACCTCTGGGGCCAACGTCCTGACTTTC	CASSDGQGTSGANVLTF
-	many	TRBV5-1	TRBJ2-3	TGCGCCAGCAGCTCCGGGGGAGATACGCAGTATTTT	CASSSGGDTQYF
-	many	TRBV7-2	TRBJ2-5	TGTGCCAGCAGCTTTTTAAAGCGGCGCCAAGAGACCCAGTACTTC	CASSFLKRRQETQYF
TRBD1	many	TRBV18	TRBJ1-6	TGTGCCAGCTCAGCGACAGGGGCCTATAATTCACCCCTCCACTTT	CASSATGAYNSPLHF
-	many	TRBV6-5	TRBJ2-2	TGTGCCAGCAGTTACTCCAACTTCAGGGGGGTTAGGTCCGGGGAGCTGTTTTTT	CASSYSNFRGVRSGELFF
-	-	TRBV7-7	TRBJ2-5	TGTGCTAGCGGTGGGGGACAGTCAGAGACCCAGTACTTC	CASGGGQSETQYF
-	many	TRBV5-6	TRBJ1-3	TGTGCCAGCAGCTGGAGTACTGGAAACACCATATATTTT	CASSWSTGNTIYF
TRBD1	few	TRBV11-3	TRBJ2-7	TGTGCCAGCAGCCTGGGACAGTCTTACGAGCAGTACTTC	CASSLGQSYEQYF
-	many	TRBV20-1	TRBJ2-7	TGCAGTGCTATAGCGGACCTCACGGGCCCCTACGAGCAGTACTTC	CSAIADLTGPYEQYF
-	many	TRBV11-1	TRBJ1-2	TGTGCCAGCAGCCCCCGGGGATCGGACTATGGCTACACCTTC	CASSPRGSDYGYTF
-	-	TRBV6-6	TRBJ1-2	TGTGCCAGCAGTCCCTCGACGGCTAACTATGGCTACACCTTC	CASSPSTANYGYTF
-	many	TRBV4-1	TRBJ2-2	TGCGCCAGCAGCCCGACCCAGGCGAACACCGGGGAGCTGTTTTTT	CASSPTQANTGELFF
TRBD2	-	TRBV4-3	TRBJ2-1	TGCGCCAGCAGCCACCGATGGACTAGCGGGTACAATGAGCAGTTCTTC	CASSHRWTSGYNEQFF
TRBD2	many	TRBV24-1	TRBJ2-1	TGTGCCACCAGTGTCCCCGGGACTAGCGGGAGTCATGAGCAGTTCTTC	CATSVPGTSGSHEQFF
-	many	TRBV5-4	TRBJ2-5	TGTGCCAGCAGCTTGGGGCGGGCTTCATTCCAAGAGACCCAGTACTTC	CASSLGRASFQETQYF
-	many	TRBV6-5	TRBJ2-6	TGTGCCAGCAGTTTGCGCTCTGGGGCCAACGTCCTGACTTTC	CASSLRSGANVLTF
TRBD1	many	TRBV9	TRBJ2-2	TGTGCCAGCAGCTTCCGTGGGACAGGGGTCCCCGGGGAGCTGTTTTTT	CASSFRGTGVPGELFF
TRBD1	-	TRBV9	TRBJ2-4	TGTGCCAGCAGCGTAGATCGACAGGGGTACATTCAGTACTTC	CASSVDRQGYIQYF